This entry features one TCR beta chain sequence. Its antigen is not known. Using immunoSEQ multiplex PCR, the repertoire was profiled, and TCRdb retains in-frame clones only, with some absent. The sample carries 160,000 or so clones, about 89% recorded once. The ends were cut back, 7 bases at V and 6 bases at J, with 9 bases in the middle. Germline CDR1 SNHLY, CDR2 FYNNEI. The CDR3 extends over 11 amino acids. These data come from a study of cytomegalovirus exposure and HLA in healthy donors. Donors came from a validation cohort of 95 to 150 subjects, distinct from the first 666-subject cohort. Study-wide results and limits: Subsequent analysis showed first-cohort TCR clusters tending to co-occur in around 110 validation repertoires. Among TCR beta chains, those listed as cytomegalovirus-associated numbered 164. Through in vitro validation, three CMV-associated chains were shown to be specific for CMV antigens.

This sequence was found in a man between 18 and 29 years old in good health and CMV-seropositive. Sequencing was carried out using PBMCs. The chain has TRBV2 and TRBJ1-1; D gene unclear. The CDR3 loop reads CASKEYAEAFF. The CDR3 coding sequence is TGTGCCAGCAAGGAGTACGCTGAAGCTTTCTTT.